One TCR beta chain is described in this entry. These data are taken from a study of T cell responses to AZD1222 COVID-19 vaccine. In germline, CDR1 is SGHAT, CDR2 FQNNGV. Trimming removed 5 bases at V and 5 bases at J, with 9 bases between. The CDR3 consists of 12 residues. Profiling relied on immunoSEQ multiplex PCR, and the TCRdb table lists in-frame clones only, not all of them. The sample has about 120,000 clones, 90% to 95% seen once. The sequencing used peripheral blood, collected on day 0 of AZD1222 vaccination. The receptor was isolated from an adult in good health. The chain employs TRBV11-2 and TRBJ1-2; D gene unclear. The CDR3: CASSLGRYGYTF. The CDR3 bases are TGTGCCAGCAGCCTCGGCCGGTATGGCTACACCTTC.